This T cell receptor (beta chain) stems from a study of cytotoxic CD8 clonotypes in ibrutinib-treated CLL (TCRdb year 2021). Background for the entire study: In this cohort, 15 patients were treatment-naive and approximately 10 were relapsed/refractory, while fewer than 18 had unmutated IGHV. Responses were partial in around 25 patients and complete in 2; after median around 66 months follow-up, roughly 15 stayed in remission and approximately 12 progressed. Response samples were obtained after a median of 12 months of treatment, with a range of about 6 to 36 months. On average, each sample had roughly 250,000 productive templates and approximately 89,000 productive rearrangements. Longitudinal samples were obtainable from about 30% of the roughly 86 participants in the trial. Cryopreserved peripheral blood mononuclear cells were collected at three points: before therapy, at response, and at either sustained remission or disease progression. Patients were still on ibrutinib when every remission and progressive disease sample was collected.

Study-level results and caveats: Clonality increased at ibrutinib response, stayed stable in sustained remission, and fell back toward baseline at progression. Public clonotypes were rare and either contracted or stayed stable during treatment, and the rise in clonality at ibrutinib response reflected the expansion of private clonotypes. Sampling times were not matched between sustained-remission and progressing patients, and lymph node repertoires were not studied. Baseline clonality exceeded that of age-matched healthy donors and correlated strongly with circulating CD8+ T-cell counts.

The sample's time point label is to be understood as: approximately eleven months on ibrutinib. For TCR beta library preparation, roughly 2.2 micrograms of genomic DNA were isolated from cryopreserved PBMCs. Longitudinal blood samples from CLL patients on ibrutinib monotherapy underwent high-throughput TCR beta sequencing. The patients took part in an open-label, single-center phase 2 trial of ibrutinib monotherapy. The CDR3, from cysteine to phenylalanine, totals 13 residues. Kept here is only the CDR3 DNA, which spans 39 bases and is read in frame from base 1. The germline V gene gives CDR1 as SGHRS and CDR2 as YFSETQ. V and J lose 0 bases and 4 bases, and a span of 8 bases separates them. This clone was detected only once. Its antigen remains undetermined. The sample holds no much larger clone one base away, and base qualities are not on file. Each clonotype received, on average, approximately 9.9x coverage in deep resolution sequencing performed on a MiSeq, where the target depth lay between 1 in 1 million and 1 in 200,000 T cells. The immunoSEQ hsTCRB Kit was used to generate the TCR beta libraries. As for the original processing: Data were analyzed with ImmunoSEQ Data Assistant and ImmunoSEQ Analyzer, with V, D and J genes assigned per IMGT definitions. Clonality, with values ranging from 0 to 1, was calculated as one minus the normalized Shannon entropy of productive rearrangement frequencies. Only overrepresented clonotypes making up at least 0.05% of each patient's repertoire were included in the public clonotype analysis. About twelve repertoires from age-matched healthy donors, obtained from immuneACCESS, served as clonality controls. In its TCRdb copy, this immuneACCESS table keeps in-frame sequences only and misses some clones. Where compared with another copy, unresolved V genes explain less than half of these, and the others have no known cause. V and J calls and clone size come straight from that table; D and trimming were deduced from the DNA. The sample contains some 140,000 clones, 75% to 95% of them found a single time. The ten largest clones take up 10% to 12% of the sample.

The source of this sequence is a human donor with chronic lymphocytic leukemia. The V and J segments used are TRBV5-1 and TRBJ2-7; the D gene cannot be resolved reliably. This material consisted of PBMCs, taken after 12 months of ibrutinib treatment. The DNA reads TGCGCCAGCAGCTTGGAGGGAAATTACGAGCAGTACTTC. Translated, this gives CASSLEGNYEQYF.